This T cell receptor (beta chain) was documented in a study of siplizumab effects on memory and regulatory T cells. A note on this clone: Within the sample, other DNA sequences also encode this same CDR3.

Approximately 10^5 TCR templates underwent assay in every sample. The assay was immunoSEQ multiplex PCR, and TCRdb's table has in-frame clones only and misses some. The sample shows over 65,000 clones, roughly 93% of them seen only once. The germline V gene has CDR1 SGHRS and CDR2 YFSETQ. The CDR3 consists of 14 residues. V was trimmed by 0 bases and J by 1 base, leaving 7 bases between them. Sample: CD8+ T cells sorted from blood. The chain combines TRBV5-1 with TRBJ1-1; perhaps TRBD1 as D (5 bases). The clonotype originates from a human donor in good health. The CDR3 protein is CASSLDQGNTEAFF. The CDR3 DNA reads TGCGCCAGCAGCTTGGACCAGGGGAACACTGAAGCTTTCTTT.